The clone carrying this T cell receptor beta chain has a count of ten or more. Antigen specificity is unknown. The sample belongs to a study of T cells in Graves' hyperthyroidism and ophthalmopathy. Study-level results: Blood also carried most thyroid clonotypes expanded above 0.001.

Hyperthyroidism in the patients, aged 18 to 65, was newly diagnosed and under 2 months in duration. RNA transcripts provided the source from which TCR beta CDR3 regions were amplified. A first-round RT-PCR of the TCR CDR3 used the HTBI primer set. From the multiplex PCR reads, TCRdb called clonotypes with MiXCR, one entry per CDR3 protein. This sample yields around 560,000 distinct CDR3 sequences, of which 15% to 20% are seen a single time; about 18% belongs to the top ten. This sequence was found in a woman aged 18-29 years with Graves' hyperthyroidism. The sample taken for sequencing was blood.

The CDR3 DNA sequence: TGTGCCAGCAGCTCCCTTGACAGTCTTGGCTACACCTTC. Amino acids: CASSSLDSLGYTF. The chain couples TRBV5-6 to TRBJ1-2; D might be TRBD1 (5 bases). The CDR3 is 13 residues long. The V end lost 3 bases, the J end lost 7 bases, and 13 bases lay between the germline ends. Germline V gene lookup returns CDR1 SGHDT and CDR2 YYEEEE.